Following are 12 T cell receptor beta chains from one sample sequenced in a study of PD-1 and CTLA-4 blockade in melanoma (dated by TCRdb to about 2021). Libraries came from the immunoSEQ multiplex PCR assay. TCRdb's version of the immuneACCESS table is confined to in-frame rearrangements and falls short of the full clone set. An unresolved V gene accounts for under half of the shortfall where checked; the remainder is of unknown origin. For this sample the table gives 31,000 or so clones, of which about 88% were detected only once. The top ten constitute 5% to 8% of the sample. The sample was CD8+ T cells from peripheral blood, taken from a patient given anti-PD-1 treatment. The receptor set was obtained from a human donor with melanoma.

The chain uses TRBV27 and TRBJ2-3; perhaps D is TRBD1 or TRBD2 (6 bases each). Trimming cost V 6 bases and J 4 bases, with 20 bases left between them. The germline V gene encodes CDR1 MNHEY and CDR2 SMNVEV (reference sequence). The length of the CDR3 is 16 residues. The CDR3 is CASSPPGWGASDTQYF. The CDR3 DNA reads TGTGCCAGCAGCCCACCAGGGTGGGGGGCCTCAGATACGCAGTATTTT.

This clone was counted only a few times. The rearrangement joins TRBV5-1 to TRBJ2-7, with D possibly called TRBD1 or TRBD2 (5 bases each). Trimming removed 4 bases at V and 7 bases at J, with 15 bases between. CDR1 SGHRS and CDR2 YFSETQ come from the germline V gene. This CDR3 is 13 amino acids long. The CDR3 spells CASSPAGEGEQYF. In nucleotides, the CDR3 is TGCGCCAGCAGCCCAGCCGGAGAGGGGGAGCAGTACTTC. Filled out from reference TRBV5-1 and TRBJ2-7, the complete variable domain reads KAGVTQTPRYLIKTRGQQVTLSCSPISGHRSVSWYQQTPGQGLQFLFEYFSETQRNKGNFPGRFSGRQFSNSRSEMNVSTLELGDSALYLCASSPAGEGEQYFGPGTRLTVT.

This clone showed up just once. This chain connects TRBV5-1 to TRBJ1-1, with D unresolved. The CDR3 runs 16 residues. Looked up from germline, CDR1 is SGHRS and CDR2 is YFSETQ. Trimming took 2 bases from V and 5 from J, leaving 19 bases between them. CDR3: CASSLPAGEGWTEAFF. CDR3 nucleotide sequence: TGCGCCAGCAGCTTACCTGCTGGGGAAGGGTGGACTGAAGCTTTCTTT.

The V and J genes are TRBV6-5 and TRBJ2-5; the match to TRBD2 covers 14 bases. The germline V gene has CDR1 MNHEY and CDR2 SVGAGI. Unmatched junction bases numbered 4, after V lost 5 bases and J lost 8 bases. The length of the CDR3 is 14 residues. The CDR3 bases are TGTGCCAGCAGTAGGGGACTAGCGGGGGACACCCAGTACTTC. Translation gives CASSRGLAGDTQYF.

This rearrangement joins TRBV5-4 to TRBJ2-5; D possibly corresponds to TRBD1 (6 bases). Germline lookup yields CDR1 SGHNT and CDR2 YYREEE (reference sequence). This CDR3 comprises 15 residues. The V end lost 4 bases, the J end lost 2 bases, and 15 bases lay between the germline ends. CDR3 loop: CASSLTGLLQETQYF. The CDR3 DNA is TGTGCCAGCAGCCTGACAGGTCTGCTACAAGAGACCCAGTACTTC. The whole variable domain, filled in from reference TRBV5-4 and TRBJ2-5, reads ETGVTQSPTHLIKTRGQQVTLRCSSQSGHNTVSWYQQALGQGPQFIFQYYREEENGRGNFPPRFSGLQFPNYSSELNVNALELDDSALYLCASSLTGLLQETQYFGPGTRLLVL.

This chain uses TRBV2 with TRBJ1-2; D is ambiguous. Germline V gene lookup returns CDR1 SNHLY and CDR2 FYNNEI. CDR3 size: 12 residues. Deletions cut 7 bases from V and 8 bases from J, with 14 bases between. The CDR3 nucleotides read TGTGCCAGCATAGGATCTCCAGGCGGCTACACCTTC. This gives the protein CASIGSPGGYTF.

The V gene is TRBV4-3, the J gene TRBJ1-1; no clear D gene. The CDR3 is 13 amino acids. Germline values: CDR1 LGHNA, CDR2 YSLEER. V was clipped by 0 bases and J by 8 bases, with 10 bases between them. The CDR3 DNA sequence: TGCGCCAGCAGCCAAGATTTAGGCCGCGAAGCTTTCTTT. It specifies CASSQDLGREAFF.

The chain recombines TRBV12-3 or TRBV12-4 with TRBJ2-7; D may be TRBD1 (5 bases). The CDR3 sequence is 12 residues long. The V gene lost 3 bases and the J gene lost 3 bases, with 6 bases spanning the gap. The DNA for the CDR3 is TGTGCCAGCAGTTTCGACAGCTACGAGCAGTACTTC. Translation: CASSFDSYEQYF.

This clone was observed a single time. J is TRBJ1-1 and V is TRBV29-1; D remains ambiguous. This CDR3 comprises 12 residues. Germline CDR1 and CDR2: SQVTM and ANQGSEA. V lost 0 bases and J 7 bases, leaving 9 bases between the germline ends. In DNA form, the CDR3 reads TGCAGCGTTGAAGATTTCAGGTTTGAAGCTTTCTTT. Protein: CSVEDFRFEAFF.

This chain connects TRBV2 to TRBJ2-7; 8 bases match TRBD2. CDR1 and CDR2 from the germline V gene are SNHLY and FYNNEI. The CDR3 length is 13 residues. CDR3 residues: CVTRRGETYEQYF. CDR3 DNA: TGTGTCACGCGGCGGGGGGAAACCTACGAGCAGTACTTC.

The chain employs TRBV7-9 and TRBJ1-1; no reliable D call. Trimming cost V 5 bases and J 6 bases, with 16 bases left between them. Germline loops: CDR1 SEHNR, CDR2 FQNEAQ (reference sequence). The CDR3 runs to 14 residues. The CDR3 loop reads CASSPERTYAEAFF. In nucleotides, the CDR3 is TGTGCCAGCAGCCCCGAGAGGACGTACGCTGAAGCTTTCTTT. The whole variable domain, remainder taken from reference TRBV7-9 and TRBJ1-1, is DTGVSQNPRHKITKRGQNVTFRCDPISEHNRLYWYRQTLGQGPEFLTYFQNEAQLEKSRLLSDRFSAERPKGSFSTLEIQRTEQGDSAMYLCASSPERTYAEAFFGQGTRLTVV.

The rearrangement joins TRBV10-3 to TRBJ1-5; a weak D match, TRBD1 (5 bases). Trimming shortened V by 0 bases and J by 2 bases, and 14 bases separated the two germline ends. The CDR3 extends over 17 amino acids. CDR1 is ENHRY and CDR2 is SYGVKD in the germline V gene. CDR3 loop: CAISESWRGSGNQPQHF. The CDR3 DNA reads TGTGCCATCAGTGAGTCATGGCGGGGGTCGGGCAATCAGCCCCAGCATTTT.